This T cell receptor (beta chain) was obtained from a study of blood T cell repertoires in COVID-19. About the study: Samples came from the United States, Italy and Spain, spanning acute and convalescent COVID-19. Sample material is recorded as cDNA or gDNA derived from T cells, B-cell-depleted T cells, or PBMCs.

Germline V gene lookup returns CDR1 SGHTS and CDR2 YDEGEE. Deletions cut 3 bases from V and 5 bases from J, with 17 bases between. The CDR3 runs to 15 residues. In the study's own analysis: Nucleated cell number was recorded as an estimate derived from reference gene primer amplification. Sequencing was performed with immunoSEQ multiplex PCR; in TCRdb, only in-frame clones are kept and a portion is missing. V, J and clone size are those of that table, while D and trimming were read from the DNA. The sample contains approximately 140,000 clones, around 80% of which appear only once. This chain uses TRBV5-8 with TRBJ1-1; tentative D call: TRBD1 (6 bases). Sequencing was performed on peripheral blood. The origin of this receptor is a man aged 45-60 years with acute or convalescent COVID-19. DNA of the CDR3: TGTGCCAGCAGCTCGTCCCCGGGGGGCAGGACTGAAGCTTTCTTT. It encodes CASSSSPGGRTEAFF.